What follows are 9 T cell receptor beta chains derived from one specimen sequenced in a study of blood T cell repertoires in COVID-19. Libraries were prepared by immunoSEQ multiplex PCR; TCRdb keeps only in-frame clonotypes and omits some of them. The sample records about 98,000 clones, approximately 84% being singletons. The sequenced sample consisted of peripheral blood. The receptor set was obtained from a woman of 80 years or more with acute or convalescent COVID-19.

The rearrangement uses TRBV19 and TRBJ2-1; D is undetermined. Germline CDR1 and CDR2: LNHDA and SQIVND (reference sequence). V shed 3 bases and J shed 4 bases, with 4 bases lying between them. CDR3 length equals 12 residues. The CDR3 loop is CASSMRYNEQFF. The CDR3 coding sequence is TGTGCCAGTAGTATGAGGTACAATGAGCAGTTCTTC.

In DNA form, the CDR3 reads TGTGCCAGCAATATAGGGGTTTGGACCGGGGAGCTGTTTTTT. Protein product: CASNIGVWTGELFF. V and J are TRBV2 and TRBJ2-2; the D gene is possibly TRBD1 (5 bases). CDR1 and CDR2 from the germline V gene are SNHLY and FYNNEI. This CDR3 comprises 14 residues. V gave up 7 bases and J gave up 5 bases, with 14 bases separating them.

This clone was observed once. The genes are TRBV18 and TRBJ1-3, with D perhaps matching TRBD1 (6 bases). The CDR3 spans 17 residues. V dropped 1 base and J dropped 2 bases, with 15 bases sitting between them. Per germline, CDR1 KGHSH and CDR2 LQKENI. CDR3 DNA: TGTGCCAGCTCACCACGAAAAACTACAGGGCCTGGAAACACCATATATTTT. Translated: CASSPRKTTGPGNTIYF.

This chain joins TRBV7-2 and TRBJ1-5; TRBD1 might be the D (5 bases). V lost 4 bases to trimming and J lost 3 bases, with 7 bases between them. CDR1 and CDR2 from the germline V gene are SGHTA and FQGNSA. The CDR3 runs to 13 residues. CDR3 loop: CASSSGPNQPQHF. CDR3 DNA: TGTGCCAGCAGCTCAGGGCCCAATCAGCCCCAGCATTTT.

The CDR3 DNA sequence: TGTGCCAGAAGCGTCAAGCAGGGGGTCTACGAGCAGTACGTC. It codes for CARSVKQGVYEQYV. The chain joins TRBV5-3 to TRBJ2-7, with TRBD1 identical over 7 bases. TRBV5-3 is given ORF status, its function remaining uncertain. The CDR3 is 14 residues long. J was trimmed by 3 bases and V by 4 bases; bases with no gene match: 7.

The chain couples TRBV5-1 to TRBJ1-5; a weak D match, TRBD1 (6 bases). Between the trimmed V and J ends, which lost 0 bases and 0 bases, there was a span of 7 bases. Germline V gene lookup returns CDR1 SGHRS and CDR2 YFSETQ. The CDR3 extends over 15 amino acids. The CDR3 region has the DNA TGCGCCAGCAGCTTGGAGGGGGTTAGCAATCAGCCCCAGCATTTT. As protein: CASSLEGVSNQPQHF. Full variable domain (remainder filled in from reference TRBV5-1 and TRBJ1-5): KAGVTQTPRYLIKTRGQQVTLSCSPISGHRSVSWYQQTPGQGLQFLFEYFSETQRNKGNFPGRFSGRQFSNSRSEMNVSTLELGDSALYLCASSLEGVSNQPQHFGDGTRLSIL.

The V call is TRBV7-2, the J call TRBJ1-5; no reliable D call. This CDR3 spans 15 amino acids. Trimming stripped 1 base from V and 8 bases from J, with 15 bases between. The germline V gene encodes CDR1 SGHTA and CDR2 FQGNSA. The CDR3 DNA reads TGTGCCAGCAGCTTAGGTGGTGGGCCCTTCGAGCCCCAGCATTTT. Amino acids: CASSLGGGPFEPQHF.

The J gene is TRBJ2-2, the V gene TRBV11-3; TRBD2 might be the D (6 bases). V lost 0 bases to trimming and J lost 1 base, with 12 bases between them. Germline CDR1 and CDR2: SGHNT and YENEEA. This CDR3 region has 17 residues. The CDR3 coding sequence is TGTGCCAGCAGCTTAGATTGGAGGGGCCGGAACACCGGGGAGCTGTTTTTT. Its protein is CASSLDWRGRNTGELFF. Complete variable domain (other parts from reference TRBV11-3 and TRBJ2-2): EAGVVQSPRYKIIEKKQPVAFWCNPISGHNTLYWYLQNLGQGPELLIRYENEEAVDDSQLPKDRFSAERLKGVDSTLKIQPAELGDSAVYLCASSLDWRGRNTGELFFGEGSRLTVL.

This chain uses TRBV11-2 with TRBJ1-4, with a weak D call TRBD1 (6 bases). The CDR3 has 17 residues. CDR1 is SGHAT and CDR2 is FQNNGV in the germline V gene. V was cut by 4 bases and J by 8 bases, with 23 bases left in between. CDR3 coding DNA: TGTGCCAGCAGCTCTTACTCCACCAGGGGATCCAGGGAAAAACTGTTTTTT. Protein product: CASSSYSTRGSREKLFF.